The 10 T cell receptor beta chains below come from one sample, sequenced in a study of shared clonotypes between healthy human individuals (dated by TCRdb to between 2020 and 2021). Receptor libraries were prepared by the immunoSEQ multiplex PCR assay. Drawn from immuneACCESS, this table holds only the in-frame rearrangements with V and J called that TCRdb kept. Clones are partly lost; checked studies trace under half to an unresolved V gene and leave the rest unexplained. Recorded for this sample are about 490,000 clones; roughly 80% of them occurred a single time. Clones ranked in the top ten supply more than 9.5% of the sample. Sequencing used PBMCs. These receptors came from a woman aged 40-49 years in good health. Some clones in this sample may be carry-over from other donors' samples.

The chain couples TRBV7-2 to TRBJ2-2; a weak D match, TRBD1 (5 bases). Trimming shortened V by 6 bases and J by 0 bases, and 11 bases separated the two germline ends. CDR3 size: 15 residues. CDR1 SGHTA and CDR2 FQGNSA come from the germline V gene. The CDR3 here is CASRPGIANTGELFF. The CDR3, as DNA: TGTGCCAGCAGACCAGGGATAGCGAACACCGGGGAGCTGTTTTTT.

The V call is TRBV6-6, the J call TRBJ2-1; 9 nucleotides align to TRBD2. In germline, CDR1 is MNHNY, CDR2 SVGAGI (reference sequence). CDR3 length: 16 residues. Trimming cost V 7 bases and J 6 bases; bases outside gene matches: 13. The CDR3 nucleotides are TGTGCCAGCACCCCGAGTCCTAGCGGGGTGGTCAATGAGCAGTTCTTC. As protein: CASTPSPSGVVNEQFF.

CDR3 sequence reads: CASSLTSGITDTQYF. DNA of the CDR3: TGTGCCAGCAGCTTAACTAGCGGGATCACAGATACGCAGTATTTT. This chain joins TRBV7-8 and TRBJ2-3; 10 bases match TRBD2. The CDR3 runs 15 residues. CDR1 is SGHVS and CDR2 is FQNEAQ in the germline V gene. J lost 2 bases, V lost 2 bases, and 1 base had no gene match.

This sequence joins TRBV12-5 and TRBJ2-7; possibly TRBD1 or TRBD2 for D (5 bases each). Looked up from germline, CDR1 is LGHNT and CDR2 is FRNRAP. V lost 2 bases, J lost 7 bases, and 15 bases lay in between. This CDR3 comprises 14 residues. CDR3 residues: CASGLSGPLGEQYF. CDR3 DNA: TGTGCTAGTGGTTTGTCGGGGCCTCTGGGGGAGCAGTACTTC.

The CDR3, as DNA: TGTGCCAGCAGTTTTAGATATGAGCAGTTCTTC. It is translated as CASSFRYEQFF. The rearrangement joins TRBV27 to TRBJ2-1; D is unclear. The germline CDR1 and CDR2 sequences are MNHEY and SMNVEV (reference sequence). This CDR3 has 11 amino acids. Trimming left V 3 bases short and J 8 bases short, with 5 bases between.

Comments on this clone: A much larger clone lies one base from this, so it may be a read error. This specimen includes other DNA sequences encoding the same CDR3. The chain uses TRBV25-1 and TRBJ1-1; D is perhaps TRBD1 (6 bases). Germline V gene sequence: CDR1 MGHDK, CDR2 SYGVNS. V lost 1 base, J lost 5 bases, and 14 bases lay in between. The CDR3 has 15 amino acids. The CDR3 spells CASSELQGVGTEAFF. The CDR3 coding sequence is TGTGCCAGCAGTGAATTACAGGGTGTAGGAACTGAAGCTTTCTTT.

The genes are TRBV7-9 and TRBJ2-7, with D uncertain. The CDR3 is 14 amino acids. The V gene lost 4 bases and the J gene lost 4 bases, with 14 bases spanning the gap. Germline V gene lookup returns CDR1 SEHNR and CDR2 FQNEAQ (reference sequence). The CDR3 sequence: CASSYRAQSYEQYF. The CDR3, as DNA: TGTGCCAGCAGCTACCGAGCTCAGAGTTACGAGCAGTACTTC.

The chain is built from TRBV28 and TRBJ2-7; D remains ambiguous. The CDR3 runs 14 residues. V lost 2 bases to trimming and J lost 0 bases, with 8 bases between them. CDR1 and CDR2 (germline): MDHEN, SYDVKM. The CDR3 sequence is CASSLPSLSYEQYF. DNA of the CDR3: TGTGCCAGCAGTTTACCCAGCCTCTCCTACGAGCAGTACTTC.

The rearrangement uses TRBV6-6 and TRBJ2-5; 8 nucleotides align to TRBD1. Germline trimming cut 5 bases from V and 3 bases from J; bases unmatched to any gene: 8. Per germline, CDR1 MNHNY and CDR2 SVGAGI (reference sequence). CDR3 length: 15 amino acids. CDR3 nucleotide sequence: TGTGCCAGCAGTGACCGGGACAGGTCAGAAGAGACCCAGTACTTC. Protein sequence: CASSDRDRSEETQYF.

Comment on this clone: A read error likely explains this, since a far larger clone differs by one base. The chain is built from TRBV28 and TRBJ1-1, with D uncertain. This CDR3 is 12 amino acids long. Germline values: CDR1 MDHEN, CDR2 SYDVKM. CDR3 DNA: TGTGCCTGCAGTTTAACTGGGGCTGAAGCTTTCTTT. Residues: CACSLTGAEAFF.